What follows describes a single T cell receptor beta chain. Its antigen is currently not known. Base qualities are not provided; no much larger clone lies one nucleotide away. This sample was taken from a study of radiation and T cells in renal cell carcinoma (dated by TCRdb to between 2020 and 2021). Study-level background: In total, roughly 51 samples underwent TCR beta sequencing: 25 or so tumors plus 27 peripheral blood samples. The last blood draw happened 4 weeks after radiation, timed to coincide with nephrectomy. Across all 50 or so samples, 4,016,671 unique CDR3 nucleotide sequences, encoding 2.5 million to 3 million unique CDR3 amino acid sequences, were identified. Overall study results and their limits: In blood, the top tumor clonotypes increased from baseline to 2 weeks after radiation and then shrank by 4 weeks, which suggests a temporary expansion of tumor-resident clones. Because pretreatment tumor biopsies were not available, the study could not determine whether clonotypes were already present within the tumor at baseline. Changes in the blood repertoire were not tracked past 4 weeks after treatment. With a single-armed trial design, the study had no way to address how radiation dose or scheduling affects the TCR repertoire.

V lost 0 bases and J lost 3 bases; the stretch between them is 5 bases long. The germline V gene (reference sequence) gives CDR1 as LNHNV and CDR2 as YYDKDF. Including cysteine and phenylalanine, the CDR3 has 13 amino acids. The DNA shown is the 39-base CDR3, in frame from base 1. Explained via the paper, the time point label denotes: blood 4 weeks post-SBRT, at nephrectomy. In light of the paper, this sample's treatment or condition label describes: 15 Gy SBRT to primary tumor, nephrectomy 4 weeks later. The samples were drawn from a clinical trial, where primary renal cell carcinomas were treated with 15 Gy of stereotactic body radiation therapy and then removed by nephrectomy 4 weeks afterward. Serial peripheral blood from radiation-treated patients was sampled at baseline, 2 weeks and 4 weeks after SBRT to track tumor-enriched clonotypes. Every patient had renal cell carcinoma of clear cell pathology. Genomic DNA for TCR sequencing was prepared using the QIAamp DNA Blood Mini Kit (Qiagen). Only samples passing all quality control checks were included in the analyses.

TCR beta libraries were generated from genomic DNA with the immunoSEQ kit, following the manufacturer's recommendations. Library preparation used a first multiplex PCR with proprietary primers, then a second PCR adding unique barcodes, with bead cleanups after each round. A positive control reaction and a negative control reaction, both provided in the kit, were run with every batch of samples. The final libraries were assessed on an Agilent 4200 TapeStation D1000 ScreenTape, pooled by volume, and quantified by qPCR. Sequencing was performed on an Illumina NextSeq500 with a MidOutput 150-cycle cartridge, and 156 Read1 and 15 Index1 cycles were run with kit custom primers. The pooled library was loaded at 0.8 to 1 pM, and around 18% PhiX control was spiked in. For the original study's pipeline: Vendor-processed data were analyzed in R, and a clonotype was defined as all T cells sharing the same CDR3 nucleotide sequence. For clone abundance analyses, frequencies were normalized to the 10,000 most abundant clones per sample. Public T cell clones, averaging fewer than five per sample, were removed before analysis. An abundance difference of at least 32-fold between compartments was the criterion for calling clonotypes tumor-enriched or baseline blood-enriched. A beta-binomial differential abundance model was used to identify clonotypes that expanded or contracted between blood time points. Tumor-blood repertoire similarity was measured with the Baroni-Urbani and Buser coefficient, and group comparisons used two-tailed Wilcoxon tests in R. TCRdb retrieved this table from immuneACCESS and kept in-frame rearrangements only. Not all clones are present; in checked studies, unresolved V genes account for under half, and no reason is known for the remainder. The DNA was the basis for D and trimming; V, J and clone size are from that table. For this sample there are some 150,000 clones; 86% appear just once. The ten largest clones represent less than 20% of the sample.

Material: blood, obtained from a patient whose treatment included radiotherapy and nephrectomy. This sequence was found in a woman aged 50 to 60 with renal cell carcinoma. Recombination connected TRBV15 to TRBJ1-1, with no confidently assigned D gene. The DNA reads TGTGCCACCAGCAGAGACCAAGACACTGAAGCTTTCTTT. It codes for CATSRDQDTEAFF. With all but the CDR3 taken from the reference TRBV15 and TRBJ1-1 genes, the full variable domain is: DAMVIQNPRYQVTQFGKPVTLSCSQTLNHNVMYWYQQKSSQAPKLLFHYYDKDFNNEADTPDNFQSRRPNTSFCFLDIRSPGLGDTAMYLCATSRDQDTEAFFGQGTRLTVV.